This T cell receptor beta chain is drawn from a study of vaccination and CD4 T cells after COVID-19. In the study overall: Overlapping spike peptides served as the stimulus for the cells. These peptides came from SARS-CoV-2 and from the common cold coronaviruses HCoV-NL63, HCoV-OC43 and HCoV-229E.

Documented treatment: roughly 10-day PBMC culture with coronavirus spike peptide pools or control peptides (ViraFEST assay). Before Alpha, Beta and Delta appeared in the US, convalescents tested positive (March–late 2020). Researchers reported culturing about 2 million PBMCs per well with roughly 10 IU/ml IL-2 and approximately 10 ug/ml peptide pools. A word on this clonotype: What it binds is not known.

Germline CDR1 and CDR2: MNHEY and SMNVEV (reference sequence). The length of the CDR3 is 14 residues. Between the trimmed V and J ends, which lost 5 bases and 2 bases, there was a span of 11 bases. Sequencing of DNA taken from cultured CD4+ T cells relied on the Oncomine TCR Beta short-read assay. Investigators obtained genomic DNA by extraction from cultured CD4+ T cells. TCRdb passed the PCR reads through MiXCR, listing each CDR3 protein once. The sample carries more than 9,000 distinct CDR3 sequences, roughly 44% recorded once. This clonotype originated in a human donor with COVID-19. The rearrangement joins TRBV27 to TRBJ2-3, with a possible D match to TRBD1 (5 bases). Specimen: cultured CD4+ T cells from blood, collected after SARS-CoV-2 vaccination. CDR3 nucleotides: TGTGCCAGCAGTCCAACAGGACACACAGATACGCAGTATTTT. Translated: CASSPTGHTDTQYF.